A selection of T cell receptor beta chains follows, all from one sample in a study of blood T cell repertoires in COVID-19. This table comes from immunoSEQ multiplex PCR, and its TCRdb copy is limited to in-frame clones, with some not included. The data contain 240,000 or so clones, more than 75% of them singletons. The sample taken for sequencing was peripheral blood. These TCRs come from a woman aged 40 to 55 who had recovered from COVID-19. Each CDR3 is given with its conserved first and last residue. Each record gives: V gene, D gene, J gene, clone size, CDR3 DNA, CDR3 protein. D genes are given only for firm matches. The size entry is marked missing in some rows and otherwise reads once, few, many or a size class.

v_gene: TRBV7-8
d_gene: TRBD2
j_gene: TRBJ2-1
abundance: -
CDR3nt: TGTGCCAGCAGCCCCATAGCGGGATCCCCCCCCGGGGGCTACAATGAGCAGTTCTTC
CDR3aa: CASSPIAGSPPGGYNEQFF

v_gene: TRBV14
d_gene: -
j_gene: TRBJ1-2
abundance: -
CDR3nt: TGTGCCAGCAGCCAAAAGGGGGTTTTCTATGGCTACACCTTC
CDR3aa: CASSQKGVFYGYTF

v_gene: TRBV5-1
d_gene: -
j_gene: TRBJ2-7
abundance: once
CDR3nt: TGCGCCAGCAAGGGCGGAGCGGCTTACTACGAGCAGTACTTC
CDR3aa: CASKGGAAYYEQYF

v_gene: TRBV3-1/TRBV3-2
d_gene: TRBD2
j_gene: TRBJ2-1
abundance: -
CDR3nt: TGTGCCAGCAGCCAAGGCGGACGGGAGGGGTTCTTC
CDR3aa: CASSQGGREGFF

v_gene: TRBV9
d_gene: -
j_gene: TRBJ2-2
abundance: -
CDR3nt: TGTGCCAGCAGCGTAGTGGGGGGAACCGGGGAGCTGTTTTTT
CDR3aa: CASSVVGGTGELFF

v_gene: TRBV6-2/TRBV6-3
d_gene: TRBD2
j_gene: TRBJ2-3
abundance: -
CDR3nt: TGTGCCAGCAGTTTAAGTAGCGGGAGGTTGGGTACGCAGTATTTT
CDR3aa: CASSLSSGRLGTQYF

v_gene: TRBV5-1
d_gene: TRBD1
j_gene: TRBJ2-2
abundance: -
CDR3nt: TGCGCCAGCAGCTTGGCCGGTCCCGGGACAGGGTCCGGGGAGCTGTTTTTT
CDR3aa: CASSLAGPGTGSGELFF

v_gene: TRBV10-1
d_gene: -
j_gene: TRBJ1-1
abundance: -
CDR3nt: TGCGCCAGCAGTGACCCAGGGAGGGGGACTGAAGCTTTCTTT
CDR3aa: CASSDPGRGTEAFF

v_gene: TRBV2
d_gene: -
j_gene: TRBJ1-3
abundance: few
CDR3nt: TGTGCCAGCAGTACCCAGGGGCTCTCTGGAAACACCATATATTTT
CDR3aa: CASSTQGLSGNTIYF

v_gene: TRBV6-4
d_gene: -
j_gene: TRBJ1-5
abundance: -
CDR3nt: TGTGCCAGCAGTGATATGAGAGGAGGCAGGAGCAATCAGCCCCAGCATTTT
CDR3aa: CASSDMRGGRSNQPQHF

v_gene: TRBV2
d_gene: -
j_gene: TRBJ1-3
abundance: -
CDR3nt: TGTGCCAGCAGCGAGGGATTCAGCTCTGGAAACACCATATATTTT
CDR3aa: CASSEGFSSGNTIYF

v_gene: TRBV19
d_gene: TRBD1
j_gene: TRBJ2-2
abundance: -
CDR3nt: TGTGCCAGTAGTGCTCGACAGGGGCTGGGTTTCACCGGGGAGCTGTTTTTT
CDR3aa: CASSARQGLGFTGELFF

v_gene: TRBV7-8
d_gene: -
j_gene: TRBJ2-5
abundance: -
CDR3nt: TGTGCCAGCAGCACGAGGTGGCAGCGGGAGACCCAGTACTTC
CDR3aa: CASSTRWQRETQYF

v_gene: TRBV9
d_gene: -
j_gene: TRBJ1-2
abundance: -
CDR3nt: TGTGCCAGCAGCACCAGGACAGCCCGTCGCTATGGCTACACCTTC
CDR3aa: CASSTRTARRYGYTF

v_gene: TRBV7-9
d_gene: -
j_gene: TRBJ1-5
abundance: -
CDR3nt: TGTGCCAGCAGCCCGGGGAACGGGAATCAGCCCCAGCATTTT
CDR3aa: CASSPGNGNQPQHF

v_gene: TRBV7-8
d_gene: -
j_gene: TRBJ1-1
abundance: -
CDR3nt: TGTGCCAGCAGCTTCAGGGACACTGAAGCTTTCTTT
CDR3aa: CASSFRDTEAFF

v_gene: TRBV9
d_gene: TRBD2
j_gene: TRBJ2-7
abundance: -
CDR3nt: TGTGCCAGCAGCCTGGGACCGGGACTAAGGTACGAGCAGTACTTC
CDR3aa: CASSLGPGLRYEQYF

v_gene: TRBV7-2
d_gene: -
j_gene: TRBJ2-3
abundance: -
CDR3nt: TGTGCCAGCAGCCCACTGCCCGCCCGGGATACGCAGTATTTT
CDR3aa: CASSPLPARDTQYF

v_gene: TRBV3-1/TRBV3-2
d_gene: TRBD1
j_gene: TRBJ1-2
abundance: -
CDR3nt: TGTGCCAGCAGCCCGGGACAGAGCAACTATGGCTACACCTTC
CDR3aa: CASSPGQSNYGYTF

v_gene: TRBV7-8
d_gene: -
j_gene: TRBJ1-5
abundance: -
CDR3nt: TGTGCCAGCAGCGGGTACAGGGTGAGTAGCAATCAGCCCCAGCATTTT
CDR3aa: CASSGYRVSSNQPQHF

v_gene: TRBV11-2
d_gene: TRBD2
j_gene: TRBJ2-1
abundance: -
CDR3nt: TGTGCCAGCAGCCGGGCCTTTAGCGGGAGGAGGCTCAATGAGCAGTTCTTC
CDR3aa: CASSRAFSGRRLNEQFF

v_gene: TRBV19
d_gene: -
j_gene: TRBJ1-2
abundance: -
CDR3nt: TGTGCCAGTACTTGGGGGGGCGACTATGGCTACACCTTC
CDR3aa: CASTWGGDYGYTF

v_gene: TRBV9
d_gene: TRBD2
j_gene: TRBJ2-1
abundance: few
CDR3nt: TGTGCCAGCAGCGCCACCCCCCGGACTAGCGGGGATGAGCAGTTCTTC
CDR3aa: CASSATPRTSGDEQFF

v_gene: TRBV4-2
d_gene: -
j_gene: TRBJ2-7
abundance: once
CDR3nt: TGTGCCAGCAGCCACCTAGAGGATGCCTCCTACGAGCAGTACTTC
CDR3aa: CASSHLEDASYEQYF

v_gene: TRBV6-4
d_gene: -
j_gene: TRBJ2-5
abundance: -
CDR3nt: TGTGCCAGCAGTCCGGGAGTGGGGGAGACCCAGTACTTC
CDR3aa: CASSPGVGETQYF

v_gene: TRBV3-1/TRBV3-2
d_gene: TRBD2
j_gene: TRBJ2-7
abundance: -
CDR3nt: TGTGCCAGCAGTCCCCGGACTAGCGGGAGGGCCGAGCAGTACTTC
CDR3aa: CASSPRTSGRAEQYF

v_gene: TRBV18
d_gene: -
j_gene: TRBJ2-2
abundance: -
CDR3nt: TGTGCCAGCTCCCCTATTCGGTCTAGCGAAAACACCGGGGAGCTGTTTTTT
CDR3aa: CASSPIRSSENTGELFF

v_gene: TRBV19
d_gene: TRBD1
j_gene: TRBJ2-2
abundance: -
CDR3nt: TGTGCCAGTAGGGACAGGGGCGCGGGCACCGGGGAGCTGTTTTTT
CDR3aa: CASRDRGAGTGELFF

v_gene: TRBV29-1
d_gene: -
j_gene: TRBJ2-1
abundance: -
CDR3nt: TGCAGCGTCGGGGGCTCCTACAATGAGCAGTTCTTC
CDR3aa: CSVGGSYNEQFF

v_gene: TRBV12-1
d_gene: -
j_gene: TRBJ2-3
abundance: -
CDR3nt: TGTGCCAGCAGCTCTCACGCGGGAGGGGGAAATACGCAGTATTTT
CDR3aa: CASSSHAGGGNTQYF

v_gene: TRBV5-1
d_gene: TRBD1
j_gene: TRBJ2-5
abundance: -
CDR3nt: TGCGCCAGCAGCTTAAGGGGGGACAGGGAGTGGGAGACCCAGTACTTC
CDR3aa: CASSLRGDREWETQYF

v_gene: TRBV29-1
d_gene: TRBD1
j_gene: TRBJ1-2
abundance: -
CDR3nt: TGCAGCGTTGACGCGGGGCAGGGGGATGGCTACACCTTC
CDR3aa: CSVDAGQGDGYTF

v_gene: TRBV6-2/TRBV6-3
d_gene: TRBD2
j_gene: TRBJ2-7
abundance: once
CDR3nt: TGTGCCAGCAGCTCCCCCGTAGCGGGAATCTACGAGCAGTACTTC
CDR3aa: CASSSPVAGIYEQYF

v_gene: TRBV24-1
d_gene: -
j_gene: TRBJ2-2
abundance: -
CDR3nt: TGTGCCACCAGTGATGTTGGGGGAGGGAACACCGGGGAGCTGTTTTTT
CDR3aa: CATSDVGGGNTGELFF

v_gene: TRBV30
d_gene: -
j_gene: TRBJ1-1
abundance: -
CDR3nt: TGTGCCTGGAGTGTAGGTCGCGCGGGGGTCACTGAAGCTTTCTTT
CDR3aa: CAWSVGRAGVTEAFF

v_gene: TRBV4-3
d_gene: TRBD2
j_gene: TRBJ2-3
abundance: -
CDR3nt: TGCGCCAGCAGCTTTGGGGGGGAGGGTGATACGCAGTATTTT
CDR3aa: CASSFGGEGDTQYF

v_gene: TRBV9
d_gene: -
j_gene: TRBJ2-7
abundance: -
CDR3nt: TGTGCCAGCAGCGTGGCAGGTTCTGACTACGAGCAGTACTTC
CDR3aa: CASSVAGSDYEQYF

v_gene: TRBV7-2
d_gene: TRBD1
j_gene: TRBJ1-2
abundance: -
CDR3nt: TGTGCCAGCAGCCCCCGGACAGGGAATCCCTATGGCTACACCTTC
CDR3aa: CASSPRTGNPYGYTF

v_gene: TRBV18
d_gene: -
j_gene: TRBJ2-3
abundance: -
CDR3nt: TGTGCCAGCTCAACGATGGGGCTGTCGGGTAGCACAGATACGCAGTATTTT
CDR3aa: CASSTMGLSGSTDTQYF

v_gene: TRBV25-1
d_gene: -
j_gene: TRBJ1-6
abundance: -
CDR3nt: TGTGCCAGCAGTTCGCGGGATTATAATTCACCCCTCCACTTT
CDR3aa: CASSSRDYNSPLHF

v_gene: TRBV6-5
d_gene: -
j_gene: TRBJ1-5
abundance: once
CDR3nt: TGTGCCAGCAGCCTCCCAGGGGTGCCCCAGCATTTT
CDR3aa: CASSLPGVPQHF

v_gene: TRBV11-3
d_gene: TRBD2
j_gene: TRBJ2-5
abundance: -
CDR3nt: TGTGCCAGCAGCCGAACCAAGGGGCGGGGGGAGACCCAGTACTTC
CDR3aa: CASSRTKGRGETQYF

v_gene: TRBV2
d_gene: -
j_gene: TRBJ2-3
abundance: -
CDR3nt: TGTGCCAGCAGTGAATTTGCGGGCACCACAGATACGCAGTATTTT
CDR3aa: CASSEFAGTTDTQYF

v_gene: TRBV29-1
d_gene: -
j_gene: TRBJ2-1
abundance: once
CDR3nt: TGCAGCGTCACCCCAGACAATGAGCAGTTCTTC
CDR3aa: CSVTPDNEQFF

v_gene: TRBV7-2
d_gene: -
j_gene: TRBJ2-1
abundance: -
CDR3nt: TGTGCCAGCAGCCAGAGCGGACCAGGCTACAATGAGCAGTTCTTC
CDR3aa: CASSQSGPGYNEQFF

v_gene: TRBV10-3
d_gene: -
j_gene: TRBJ2-1
abundance: -
CDR3nt: TGTGCCATCAGTGGGGCACTCGGGTCAGGGACAAATGAGCAGTTCTTC
CDR3aa: CAISGALGSGTNEQFF

v_gene: TRBV19
d_gene: -
j_gene: TRBJ2-1
abundance: -
CDR3nt: TGTGCCACCAGGGACAACTACAATGAGCAGTTCTTC
CDR3aa: CATRDNYNEQFF

v_gene: TRBV5-1
d_gene: -
j_gene: TRBJ1-4
abundance: -
CDR3nt: TGCGCCAGCAGCTTACAGGCAACTAATGAAAAACTGTTTTTT
CDR3aa: CASSLQATNEKLFF

v_gene: TRBV30
d_gene: TRBD2
j_gene: TRBJ2-1
abundance: -
CDR3nt: TGTGCCTGGAAGAGCGGGAGCCCAGGGGAGCAGTTCTTC
CDR3aa: CAWKSGSPGEQFF

v_gene: TRBV19
d_gene: -
j_gene: TRBJ1-5
abundance: -
CDR3nt: TGTGCCAGTAGTATAGGGCTTACCAATCAGCCCCAGCATTTT
CDR3aa: CASSIGLTNQPQHF

v_gene: TRBV27
d_gene: -
j_gene: TRBJ1-5
abundance: -
CDR3nt: TGTGCCAGCAGTTCCATAAAGCCGAACGGGGGTAGCAATCAGCCCCAGCATTTT
CDR3aa: CASSSIKPNGGSNQPQHF

v_gene: TRBV11-3
d_gene: -
j_gene: TRBJ2-1
abundance: -
CDR3nt: TGTGCCAGCAGCCAATTACAGGGTAATGAGCAGTTCTTC
CDR3aa: CASSQLQGNEQFF

v_gene: TRBV29-1
d_gene: TRBD1
j_gene: TRBJ1-4
abundance: -
CDR3nt: TGCAGCGGACAGGGGGGTTCGGCAACTAATGAAAAACTGTTTTTT
CDR3aa: CSGQGGSATNEKLFF

v_gene: TRBV27
d_gene: -
j_gene: TRBJ2-3
abundance: few
CDR3nt: TGTGCCAGCAGTCCACAGGGTCCAGATACGCAGTATTTT
CDR3aa: CASSPQGPDTQYF